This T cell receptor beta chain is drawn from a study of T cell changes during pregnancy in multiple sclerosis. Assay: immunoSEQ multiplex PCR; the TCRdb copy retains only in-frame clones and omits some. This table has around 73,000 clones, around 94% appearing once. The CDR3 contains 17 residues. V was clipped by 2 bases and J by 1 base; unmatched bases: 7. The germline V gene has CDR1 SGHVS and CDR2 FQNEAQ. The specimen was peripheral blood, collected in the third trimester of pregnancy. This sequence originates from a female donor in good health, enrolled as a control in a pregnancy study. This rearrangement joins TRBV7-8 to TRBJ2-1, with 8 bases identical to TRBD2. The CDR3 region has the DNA TGTGCCAGCAGCTTAAGGCCGGCGGGAGGTTCCTACAATGAGCAGTTCTTC. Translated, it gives CASSLRPAGGSYNEQFF.